This TCR beta chain appears in the sequencing data of a study of blood T cell repertoires in COVID-19. In the original analysis: Nucleated cell number was recorded as an estimate derived from reference gene primer amplification. The method was immunoSEQ multiplex PCR; TCRdb's version includes in-frame clones alone and lacks a portion of them. Clone size and the V and J calls come from that table; the DNA yielded D and trimming. The sample yields roughly 100,000 clones, just over 90% seen once. This clone was seen only once. The CDR3 has 16 residues. From germline, CDR1 is SGHNT and CDR2 YENEEA. V was clipped by 5 bases and J by 0 bases, with 15 bases between them.

This TCR came from a man aged 50-60 years with acute or convalescent COVID-19. The chain combines TRBV11-3 with TRBJ2-3, with D perhaps matching TRBD2 (6 bases). Material: peripheral blood. The CDR3 protein is CASSLGRRSSTDTQYF. The CDR3 region has the DNA TGTGCCAGCAGCCTAGGGAGGCGATCGAGCACAGATACGCAGTATTTT.